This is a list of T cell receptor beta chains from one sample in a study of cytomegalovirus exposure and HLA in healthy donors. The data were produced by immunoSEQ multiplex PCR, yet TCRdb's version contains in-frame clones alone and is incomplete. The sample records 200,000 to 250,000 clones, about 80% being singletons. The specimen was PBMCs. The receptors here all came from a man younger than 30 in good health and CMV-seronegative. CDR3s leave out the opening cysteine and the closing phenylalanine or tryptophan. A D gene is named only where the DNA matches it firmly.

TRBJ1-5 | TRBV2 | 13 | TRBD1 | ASRDYEGTGQPQH
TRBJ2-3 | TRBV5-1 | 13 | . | ASSLLYSSTDTQY
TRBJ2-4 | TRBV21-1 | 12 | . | ASRAGRAKNIQY
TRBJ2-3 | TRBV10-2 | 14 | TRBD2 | ASGGASGRVRDTQY
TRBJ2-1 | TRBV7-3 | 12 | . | ASSPWTDYNEQF
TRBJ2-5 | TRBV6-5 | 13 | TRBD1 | ASSYTQGNEETQY
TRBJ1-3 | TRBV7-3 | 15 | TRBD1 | ASSLTGQGASGNTIY
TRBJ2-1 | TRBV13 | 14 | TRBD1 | ASSLAPGTGHNEQF
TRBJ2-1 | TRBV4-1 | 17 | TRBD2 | ASSQDRASGRAEDNEQF
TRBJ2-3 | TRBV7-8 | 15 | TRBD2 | ASSHTRTSGRTDTQY
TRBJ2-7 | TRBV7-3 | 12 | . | ASSLGQQSYEQY
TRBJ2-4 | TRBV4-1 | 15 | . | ASSLGGTNLAKNIQY
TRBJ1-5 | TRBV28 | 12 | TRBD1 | ASRGTVGYQPQH
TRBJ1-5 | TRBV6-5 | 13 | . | ASSYLGGINQPQH
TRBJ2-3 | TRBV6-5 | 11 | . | ASSTPGTDTQY
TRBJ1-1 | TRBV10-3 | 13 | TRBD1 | AISETDRARTEAF
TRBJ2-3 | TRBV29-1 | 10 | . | SVEAATDTQY
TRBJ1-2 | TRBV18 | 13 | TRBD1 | ASSPLDRVDYGYT